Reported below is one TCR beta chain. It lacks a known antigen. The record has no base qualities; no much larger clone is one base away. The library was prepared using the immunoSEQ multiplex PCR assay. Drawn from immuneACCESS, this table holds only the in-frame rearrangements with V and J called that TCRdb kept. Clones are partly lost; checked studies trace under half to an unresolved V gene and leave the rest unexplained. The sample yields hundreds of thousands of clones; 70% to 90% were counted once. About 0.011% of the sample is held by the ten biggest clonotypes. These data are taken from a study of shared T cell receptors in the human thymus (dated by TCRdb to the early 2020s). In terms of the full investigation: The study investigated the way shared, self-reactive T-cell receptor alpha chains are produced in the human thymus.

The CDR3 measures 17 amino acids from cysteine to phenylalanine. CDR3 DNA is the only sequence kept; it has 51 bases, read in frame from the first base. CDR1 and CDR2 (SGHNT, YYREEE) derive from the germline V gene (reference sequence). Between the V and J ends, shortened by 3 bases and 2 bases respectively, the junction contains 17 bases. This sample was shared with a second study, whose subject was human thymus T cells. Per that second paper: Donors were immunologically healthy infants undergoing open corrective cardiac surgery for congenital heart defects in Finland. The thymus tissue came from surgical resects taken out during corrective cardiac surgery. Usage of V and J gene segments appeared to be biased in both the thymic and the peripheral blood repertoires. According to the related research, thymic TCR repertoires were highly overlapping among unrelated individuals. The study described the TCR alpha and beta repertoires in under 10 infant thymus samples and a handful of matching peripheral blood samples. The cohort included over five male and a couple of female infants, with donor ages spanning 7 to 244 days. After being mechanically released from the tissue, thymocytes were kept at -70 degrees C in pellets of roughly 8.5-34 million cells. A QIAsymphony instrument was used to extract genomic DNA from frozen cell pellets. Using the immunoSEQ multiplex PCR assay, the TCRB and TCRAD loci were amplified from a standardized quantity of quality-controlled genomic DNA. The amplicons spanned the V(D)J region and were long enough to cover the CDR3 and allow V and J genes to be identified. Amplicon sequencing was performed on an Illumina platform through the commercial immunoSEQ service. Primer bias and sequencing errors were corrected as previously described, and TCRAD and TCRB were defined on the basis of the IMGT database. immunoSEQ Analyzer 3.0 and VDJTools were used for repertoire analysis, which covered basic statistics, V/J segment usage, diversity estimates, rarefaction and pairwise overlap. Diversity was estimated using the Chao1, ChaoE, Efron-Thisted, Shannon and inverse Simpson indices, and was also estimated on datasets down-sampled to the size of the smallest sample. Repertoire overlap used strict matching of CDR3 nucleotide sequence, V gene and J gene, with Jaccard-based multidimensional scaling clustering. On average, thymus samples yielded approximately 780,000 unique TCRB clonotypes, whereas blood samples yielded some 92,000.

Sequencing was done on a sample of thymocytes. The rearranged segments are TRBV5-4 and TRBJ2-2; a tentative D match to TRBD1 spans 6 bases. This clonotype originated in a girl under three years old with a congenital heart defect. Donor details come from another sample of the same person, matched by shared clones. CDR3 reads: CASSSQVGAQNTGELFF. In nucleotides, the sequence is TGTGCCAGCAGCTCCCAAGTGGGGGCGCAAAACACCGGGGAGCTGTTTTTT.